One sample yielded the 32 T cell receptor beta chains listed below, sequenced in a study of identical twins. TCRdb passed the 5' RACE reads through MiXCR, listing each CDR3 protein once. Of hundreds of thousands of distinct CDR3 sequences listed, about 20% are singletons. This sample was shared with a second study, whose subject was T cells expressing NK-cell markers.

The source material was PBMCs. Receptors originate from a woman younger than 35 in good health.

The rearrangement links TRBV20-1 to TRBJ2-7; TRBD2 agrees at 7 bases. Trimming at V came to 1 base and at J to 4 bases, leaving 7 bases not matched to a gene. Looked up from germline, CDR1 is DFQATT and CDR2 is SNEGSKA (reference sequence). CDR3 length: 14 residues. The CDR3: CSARGALAAYEQYF. The CDR3 bases are TGCAGTGCTAGAGGGGCTCTAGCGGCTTACGAGCAGTACTTC.

This clonotype was seen a few times. The chain uses TRBV5-1 and TRBJ2-4, with 11 bases aligning to TRBD1. The V and J ends lost 2 bases and 9 bases, in that order; junction bases with no gene match: 4. CDR3 size: 14 residues. CDR1 SGHRS and CDR2 YFSETQ come from the germline V gene. CDR3 coding DNA: TGCGCCAGCAGCTTCGGGACAGGGGGAACCATTCAGTACTTC. Amino acids: CASSFGTGGTIQYF.

The V and J genes are TRBV5-1 and TRBJ2-7; maybe TRBD1 (6 bases). The ends were cut back, 4 bases at V and 1 base at J, with 12 bases in the middle. This CDR3 comprises 14 residues. Germline assignment: CDR1 SGHRS and CDR2 YFSETQ. For the CDR3, the DNA is TGCGCCAGCAGCCCCCGACAGGCATCCTACGAGCAGTACTTC. It translates to CASSPRQASYEQYF.

This clonotype was seen a handful of times. The chain joins TRBV6-2 or TRBV6-3 to TRBJ1-2; weak D call: TRBD1 (6 bases). V was clipped by 6 bases and J by 4 bases, with 12 bases between them. The CDR3 loop spans 13 amino acids. Germline CDR1 reads MNHEY; CDR2 reads SVGEGT. The CDR3 protein is CASRHGQFYGYTF. The CDR3 nucleotides are TGTGCCAGCAGACACGGACAGTTCTATGGCTACACCTTC.

This clonotype has more than one count but fewer than ten. The chain combines TRBV20-1 with TRBJ2-3; D may be TRBD1 (5 bases). This CDR3 is 13 amino acids long. CDR1 and CDR2 (germline): DFQATT, SNEGSKA (reference sequence). Trimming left V 4 bases short and J 3 bases short, with 11 bases between. The DNA of the CDR3 is TGCAGTGCTATTGACAGTAGGACAGATACGCAGTATTTT. This sequence encodes CSAIDSRTDTQYF.

This clonotype was seen more than once but under ten times. This chain joins TRBV5-1 and TRBJ2-7; D perhaps matches TRBD1 (6 bases). The ends were cut back, 4 bases at V and 5 bases at J, with 19 bases in the middle. The CDR3 totals 15 residues. Germline V gene lookup returns CDR1 SGHRS and CDR2 YFSETQ. Here the CDR3 reads CASSPNRDWGDEQYF. Written as DNA, the CDR3 is TGCGCCAGCAGCCCGAACAGGGATTGGGGAGACGAGCAGTACTTC.

V is TRBV29-1 and J is TRBJ2-2; D ambiguous. The CDR3 sequence is 14 residues long. Trimming removed 8 bases from V and 4 bases from J, with 17 bases in between. Germline V gives CDR1 SQVTM, CDR2 ANQGSEA. CDR3 nucleotide sequence: TGCAGCTTTTCTGGCGGATTGGGCACCGGGGAGCTGTTTTTT. Translated: CSFSGGLGTGELFF.

This chain connects TRBV11-2 to TRBJ1-2, with D possibly matching TRBD1 (5 bases). The CDR3 has 13 residues. Germline V gene lookup returns CDR1 SGHAT and CDR2 FQNNGV. Trimming took 5 bases from V and 6 from J, leaving 13 bases between them. For the CDR3, the DNA is TGTGCCAGCAGCCTCACGGGGCTGGATGGCTACACCTTC. Its translation: CASSLTGLDGYTF.

The chain links TRBV5-1 to TRBJ2-3; D may be TRBD2 (5 bases). Germline V gene lookup returns CDR1 SGHRS and CDR2 YFSETQ. The CDR3 runs 14 residues. With 4 bases removed from V and 2 bases from J, the gap between germline ends came to 11 bases. The CDR3 loop reads CASSIGLITDTQYF. The CDR3 nucleotides are TGCGCCAGCAGCATCGGACTTATCACAGATACGCAGTATTTT.

In its sample, this clonotype was seen a few times. The rearrangement links TRBV30 to TRBJ2-1; 12 positions match TRBD2. Germline assignment: CDR1 GTSNPN and CDR2 SVGIG (reference sequence). V lost 5 bases and J lost 5; bases outside the gene matches: 4. This CDR3 contains 14 residues. CDR3: CAWSSGRVHNEQFF. Here the CDR3 DNA reads TGTGCCTGGTCTAGCGGGAGGGTCCACAATGAGCAGTTCTTC.

In this sample, this clonotype turned up a few times. The chain combines TRBV7-9 with TRBJ2-7, with D possibly being TRBD1 or TRBD2 (5 bases each). The CDR3 contains 13 residues. Deletions cut 5 bases from V and 2 bases from J, with 10 bases between. The germline V gene encodes CDR1 SEHNR and CDR2 FQNEAQ (reference sequence). CDR3 loop: CASSRDAAYEQYF. The CDR3 region has the DNA TGTGCCAGCAGCCGGGACGCAGCCTACGAGCAGTACTTC.

This clonotype was detected a few times. V gene TRBV7-6 combines with J gene TRBJ1-3; 8 bases line up with TRBD1. Unmatched junction bases numbered 3, after V lost 5 bases and J lost 3 bases. Germline loops: CDR1 SGHVS, CDR2 FNYEAQ. The CDR3 length is 14 residues. The CDR3: CASSATGVGNTIYF. CDR3 in DNA: TGTGCCAGCAGCGCGACAGGGGTTGGAAACACCATATATTTT.

The chain combines TRBV6-2 or TRBV6-3 with TRBJ2-3; no clear D gene. Looked up from germline, CDR1 is MNHEY and CDR2 is SVGEGT. CDR3 length equals 13 residues. Trimming cost V 2 bases and J 5 bases, with 8 bases left between them. The CDR3: CASSYGREDTQYF. The CDR3 DNA sequence: TGTGCCAGCAGTTACGGCCGAGAAGATACGCAGTATTTT.

The chain uses TRBV11-3 and TRBJ2-1; 7 bases match TRBD2. Trimming removed 3 bases from V and 5 bases from J; junction bases left unmatched: 7. CDR3 length equals 15 residues. Germline CDR1 reads SGHNT; CDR2 reads YENEEA. In DNA, the CDR3 is TGTGCCAGCAGCTTTGGACTAGAACTAAACAATGAGCAGTTCTTC. Protein product: CASSFGLELNNEQFF.

A remark on this clonotype: A read error may account for a junction end that differs from germline. The CDR3 nucleotides are TGTGCCAGCAGCGTAGGTGGGCTAGCCCAAAACATTCAGTACTTC. This codes for CASSVGGLAQNIQYF. The chain uses TRBV9 and TRBJ2-4; a possible D gene is TRBD2 (5 bases). The CDR3 spans 15 residues. CDR1 is SGDLS, CDR2 YYNGEE, per germline.

CDR3 DNA: TGTGCCAGCAGCGGGACAGGTTTACGCTACGAGCAGTACTTC. As protein: CASSGTGLRYEQYF. The chain is built from TRBV6-1 and TRBJ2-7; 8 bases map to TRBD1. J lost 3 bases, V lost 6 bases, and 7 bases had no gene match. Germline V gives CDR1 MNHNS, CDR2 SASEGT. This CDR3 is 14 amino acids long.

This clonotype was detected only a few times. The J gene is TRBJ2-7, the V gene TRBV27; weak D call: TRBD2 (5 bases). Between the trimmed V and J ends, which lost 6 bases and 2 bases, there was a span of 14 bases. The CDR3 consists of 14 residues. From germline, CDR1 is MNHEY and CDR2 SMNVEV (reference sequence). DNA of the CDR3: TGTGCCAGCAGCCTCACAGCGGAGGCCTACGAGCAGTACTTC. This encodes CASSLTAEAYEQYF.

This chain uses TRBV19 with TRBJ2-2; TRBD1 agrees at 7 bases. After removal of 4 bases from V and 2 bases from J, the junction contained 7 bases not matched to a gene. There are 16 residues in the CDR3. Germline values: CDR1 LNHDA, CDR2 SQIVND (reference sequence). The CDR3 DNA is TGTGCCAGTAGTACCGGGACAGAAGTCAACACCGGGGAGCTGTTTTTT. Its translation is CASSTGTEVNTGELFF.

In its sample, this clonotype was seen a few times. The rearrangement links TRBV7-2 to TRBJ2-7, with 9 bases lining up with TRBD2. This CDR3 spans 18 amino acids. Germline-derived CDR1 and CDR2 are SGHTA and FQGNSA. V trimming: 0 bases; J trimming: 0 bases; junction bases outside the gene matches: 9. The CDR3 loop reads CASSLALWLAGSSYEQYF. The CDR3 coding sequence is TGTGCCAGCAGCTTAGCGCTCTGGCTAGCGGGGAGCTCCTACGAGCAGTACTTC.

The chain is built from TRBV25-1 and TRBJ1-2, with 7 bases lining up with TRBD1. CDR1 and CDR2 from the germline V gene are MGHDK and SYGVNS. There are 14 residues in the CDR3. Trimming cost V 5 bases and J 8 bases; bases outside gene matches: 11. The CDR3 nucleotides are TGTGCCAGCAGTTGGGGGGGGACAGACAACGGCTACACCTTC. Translated, it gives CASSWGGTDNGYTF.

V is TRBV5-5 and J is TRBJ2-3; D not resolved. Germline V gives CDR1 SGHKS, CDR2 YYEKEE (reference sequence). The CDR3 covers 13 residues. Trimming took 1 base from V and 5 from J, leaving 8 bases between them. The CDR3 DNA follows: TGTGCCAGCAGCTTGAACGGGTTAGATACGCAGTATTTT. Translating gives CASSLNGLDTQYF.

The chain joins TRBV6-5 to TRBJ2-7, with a tentative D call TRBD2 (5 bases). Germline CDR1 and CDR2: MNHEY and SVGAGI. V was trimmed by 4 bases and J by 6 bases, leaving 13 bases between them. CDR3 length: 13 amino acids. The CDR3 DNA sequence: TGTGCCAGCAGTTTCCGTTTTGAGGGCGAGCAGTACTTC. Amino acids: CASSFRFEGEQYF.

The chain carries TRBV5-6 and TRBJ1-2, with 9 nucleotides matching TRBD1. J gave up 8 bases and V 4 bases, and 6 bases lay outside the gene matches. Germline V gives CDR1 SGHDT, CDR2 YYEEEE. The CDR3 loop spans 13 amino acids. This CDR3 is CASSPQGAFGYTF. The CDR3 bases are TGTGCCAGCAGCCCACAGGGGGCTTTCGGCTACACCTTC.

There are many counts of this clonotype. This rearrangement joins TRBV12-3 or TRBV12-4 to TRBJ2-7; TRBD2 is a possible D gene (7 bases). CDR3 length equals 14 residues. The V end lost 5 bases, the J end lost 5 bases, and 16 bases lay between the germline ends. The CDR3 protein is CASSNFGGANEQYF. CDR3 in DNA: TGTGCCAGCAGTAATTTTGGGGGGGCCAACGAGCAGTACTTC.

This clonotype was seen a handful of times. This chain connects TRBV10-3 to TRBJ1-2; no definite D call. Germline V gene lookup returns CDR1 ENHRY and CDR2 SYGVKD. The CDR3 is 13 amino acids. The V end lost 7 bases, the J end lost 6 bases, and 15 bases lay between the germline ends. Here the CDR3 reads CAITGNIPNGYTF. Here the CDR3 DNA reads TGTGCCATCACGGGGAACATACCAAATGGCTACACCTTC.

This clonotype was recorded a few times. This chain links TRBV20-1 with TRBJ1-5; D is perhaps TRBD1 (6 bases). With 6 bases removed from V and 9 bases from J, the gap between germline ends came to 21 bases. This CDR3 is built from 14 residues. From germline, CDR1 is DFQATT and CDR2 SNEGSKA (reference sequence). The CDR3 DNA reads as TGCAGTGCCATCGGGGGCCAGCTCCCTAGGCCCCAGCATTTT. It yields the protein CSAIGGQLPRPQHF.

This clonotype appeared a few times. The chain couples TRBV6-5 to TRBJ2-7, with 8 bases lining up with TRBD2. Germline V lookup: CDR1 MNHEY, CDR2 SVGAGI. CDR3 length equals 15 residues. Trimming removed 5 bases from V and 13 bases from J; junction bases left unmatched: 19. CDR3 nucleotides: TGTGCCAGCAGTAACCCTCAGATACTAGCGGAAGTACTTTACTTC. It encodes CASSNPQILAEVLYF.

The chain is built from TRBV5-1 and TRBJ2-1; 8 bases are a match to TRBD1. V lost 3 bases to trimming and J lost 5 bases; unmatched junction nucleotides: 25. Germline V lookup: CDR1 SGHRS, CDR2 YFSETQ. This CDR3 is built from 21 residues. Written as DNA, the CDR3 is TGCGCCAGCAGCTCGGCCCAATATATTACCGGGACAGGCCCCACGGACAATGAGCAGTTCTTC. As protein: CASSSAQYITGTGPTDNEQFF.

V gene TRBV20-1 combines with J gene TRBJ1-1, with TRBD1 matching over 8 bases. The CDR3 covers 12 residues. CDR1 is DFQATT, CDR2 SNEGSKA, per germline (reference sequence). The V and J ends lost 2 bases and 5 bases, in that order; junction bases with no gene match: 1. This chain's CDR3 is CSARRTGTEAFF. In DNA, the CDR3 is TGCAGTGCTAGACGGACAGGGACTGAAGCTTTCTTT.

The chain has TRBV7-2 and TRBJ2-7, with TRBD1 identical over 9 bases. The CDR3 is made up of 16 amino acids. J was trimmed by 5 bases and V by 3 bases; bases with no gene match: 11. Germline assignment: CDR1 SGHTA and CDR2 FQGNSA. Here the CDR3 DNA reads TGTGCCAGCAGCTTCTTCCTGGGGACAGGGATCCACGAGCAGTACTTC. Amino acid sequence: CASSFFLGTGIHEQYF.

J is TRBJ2-4 and V is TRBV20-1; tentatively, D is TRBD1 or TRBD2 (5 bases each). There are 14 residues in the CDR3. Germline V lookup: CDR1 DFQATT, CDR2 SNEGSKA (reference sequence). Deletions cut 5 bases from V and 7 bases from J, with 18 bases between. The DNA of the CDR3 is TGCAGTGCTGGACCCCGAGGGGCGCGGAACATTCAGTACTTC. Translated, it gives CSAGPRGARNIQYF.

In this sample, this clonotype turned up a few times. V gene TRBV5-1 combines with J gene TRBJ1-2; 8 bases line up with TRBD1. The CDR3 totals 14 residues. Germline values: CDR1 SGHRS, CDR2 YFSETQ. Unmatched junction bases numbered 3, after V lost 1 base and J lost 4 bases. Here the CDR3 reads CASSLSGGFYGYTF. DNA for the CDR3: TGCGCCAGCAGCTTGTCAGGGGGCTTCTATGGCTACACCTTC.